The T cell receptor (beta chain) under discussion was sequenced for a study of T cells after yellow fever vaccination. V lost 0 bases to trimming and J lost 3 bases; unmatched junction nucleotides: 7. This CDR3 region has 16 residues. Germline V gene sequence: CDR1 LGHNA, CDR2 YNFKEQ. The TCR cDNA carried a universal primer site and UMIs from 5'RACE template switching. TCRdb used MiXCR to reprocess the 5' RACE reads, holding one entry per CDR3 protein. The sample comprises some 340,000 distinct CDR3 sequences, around 11% of which are singletons, and over 3% rests with the top ten. This clonotype came up a few times. Its cognate antigen is unknown. Findings and limits, study-wide: Weaker overall, the secondary response nonetheless peaked faster (day 5 versus 15).

Sequencing used CD4+ T cells sorted from PBMCs, obtained 45 days after the yellow fever booster vaccination. The sequence came from a man aged 18 to 30 who received the YFV17D yellow fever vaccine. The rearrangement uses TRBV4-2 and TRBJ2-5; 7 bases line up with TRBD1. CDR3 sequence reads: CASSQDLVGTEETQYF. As DNA, the CDR3 is TGTGCCAGCAGCCAAGATCTAGTCGGGACAGAAGAGACCCAGTACTTC.